A single sample is the source of the 9 T cell receptor beta chains below, sequenced in a study of blood T cell repertoires in COVID-19. Data came from immunoSEQ multiplex PCR; TCRdb stores just in-frame clones and leaves some out. The sample records roughly 150,000 clones, around 80% being singletons. The sequenced material came from PBMCs or T cells enriched from blood (not recorded which). The receptors derive from a woman in her 70s in a cohort exposed to, infected with or recovered from COVID-19 (not recorded which).

This chain links TRBV28 with TRBJ1-2; no definite D call. V lost 2 bases to trimming and J lost 6 bases, with 13 bases between them. The germline V gene has CDR1 MDHEN and CDR2 SYDVKM. CDR3 length: 14 amino acids. Here the CDR3 DNA reads TGTGCCAGCAGTTTAGGAGGGTCCCTCCATGGCTACACCTTC. Protein: CASSLGGSLHGYTF.

V usage is TRBV6-6 and J usage is TRBJ1-1; D is ambiguous. Trimming removed 2 bases from V and 4 bases from J, with 8 bases in between. The CDR3 runs to 13 residues. Germline V gives CDR1 MNHNY, CDR2 SVGAGI (reference sequence). This chain's CDR3 is CASSYAGRTEAFF. CDR3 nucleotides: TGTGCCAGCAGTTACGCAGGTCGCACTGAAGCTTTCTTT.

This sequence joins TRBV6-1 and TRBJ2-7, with D tentatively TRBD2 (6 bases). The germline V gene encodes CDR1 MNHNS and CDR2 SASEGT. This CDR3 contains 12 residues. The V end was cut by 2 bases, the J end by 10 bases, with 12 bases between. CDR3 loop: CASSELGGNQYF. Written as DNA, the CDR3 is TGTGCCAGCAGTGAACTTGGGGGGAATCAGTACTTC.

The chain uses TRBV15 and TRBJ1-2; 8 positions agree with TRBD1. The CDR3 spans 15 residues. Unmatched junction bases numbered 7, after V lost 0 bases and J lost 7 bases. From germline, CDR1 is LNHNV and CDR2 YYDKDF (reference sequence). As DNA, the CDR3 is TGTGCCACCAGCAGAGACGGACAGGGTATTGGTGGCTACACCTTC. It yields the protein CATSRDGQGIGGYTF. The full variable domain, with the rest looked up from reference TRBV15 and TRBJ1-2, is DAMVIQNPRYQVTQFGKPVTLSCSQTLNHNVMYWYQQKSSQAPKLLFHYYDKDFNNEADTPDNFQSRRPNTSFCFLDIRSPGLGDTAMYLCATSRDGQGIGGYTFGSGTRLTVV.

The chain combines TRBV5-1 with TRBJ2-1; the match to TRBD2 covers 13 bases. J was trimmed by 4 bases and V by 3 bases; bases with no gene match: 13. CDR3 length equals 19 residues. CDR1 and CDR2 (germline): SGHRS, YFSETQ. CDR3 DNA sequence: TGCGCCAGCAGCTCCGGACTAGCGGGAGTGGGGGGAAGGTACAATGAGCAGTTCTTC. Translation: CASSSGLAGVGGRYNEQFF.

The chain uses TRBV11-3 and TRBJ2-7, with TRBD1 matching over 8 bases. V lost 1 base, J lost 3 bases, and 5 bases stayed unmatched. CDR3 size: 15 residues. CDR1 and CDR2 from the germline V gene are SGHNT and YENEEA. Here the CDR3 DNA reads TGTGCCAGCAGCTTAGGGGGACAGGTGAACTACGAGCAGTACTTC. As protein: CASSLGGQVNYEQYF. Full variable domain (outside the CDR3, taken from reference TRBV11-3 and TRBJ2-7): EAGVVQSPRYKIIEKKQPVAFWCNPISGHNTLYWYLQNLGQGPELLIRYENEEAVDDSQLPKDRFSAERLKGVDSTLKIQPAELGDSAVYLCASSLGGQVNYEQYFGPGTRLTVT.

This chain joins TRBV7-2 and TRBJ2-7; D may be TRBD1 (6 bases). V dropped 3 bases and J dropped 1 base, with 13 bases sitting between them. This CDR3 has 15 amino acids. The germline V gene has CDR1 SGHTA and CDR2 FQGNSA. The CDR3 region has the DNA TGTGCCAGCAGCTTTACAGGGCCAGGGTCCTACGAGCAGTACTTC. It encodes CASSFTGPGSYEQYF.

The rearrangement uses TRBV5-1 and TRBJ2-1, with D tentatively TRBD2 (5 bases). Germline CDR1 and CDR2: SGHRS and YFSETQ. This CDR3 has 14 amino acids. Trimming took off 4 bases at V and 6 bases at J, with 14 bases between the two ends. This chain's CDR3 is CASSPAGLPNEQFF. DNA for the CDR3: TGCGCCAGCAGCCCCGCTGGACTTCCCAATGAGCAGTTCTTC.

The chain carries TRBV19 and TRBJ1-1; D may be TRBD1 (6 bases). CDR3 size: 17 residues. Between the trimmed V and J ends, which lost 4 bases and 5 bases, there was a span of 23 bases. CDR1 and CDR2 from the germline V gene are LNHDA and SQIVND (reference sequence). CDR3 region: CASSRQGSPPRGTEAFF. The CDR3 region has the DNA TGTGCCAGTAGTAGGCAGGGGTCGCCTCCAAGGGGTACTGAAGCTTTCTTT.